The 29 T cell receptor beta chains below all came from one sample that was sequenced in a study of cytomegalovirus exposure and HLA in healthy donors (dated by TCRdb to 2015 to 2018). The method was the immunoSEQ multiplex PCR assay. A mixture of 60 forward primers for TCR Vbeta segments and 13 reverse primers for TCR Jbeta segments was used in the multiplex PCR. TCRdb obtained this table from immuneACCESS and retained in-frame rearrangements with V and J assigned. These tables miss some clones; where compared with another copy, unresolved V genes account for less than half of the shortfall, and the remainder is unexplained. Here the sample has some 76,000 clones; just over 85% occur a single time. The ten largest clonotypes hold less than 2.5% of the sample. The specimen sequenced was PBMCs. The receptors come from a woman in her 30s in good health and CMV-seronegative.

V usage is TRBV7-3 and J usage is TRBJ1-1, with D tentatively TRBD1 (6 bases). The CDR3 has 15 residues. Germline V gives CDR1 SGHTA, CDR2 FQGTGA. Trimming cost V 1 base and J 1 base, with 10 bases left between them. CDR3 bases: TGTGCCAGCAGCTTAAGCCGGACAGCGAACACTGAAGCTTTCTTT. Its protein is CASSLSRTANTEAFF. Full variable domain (outside the CDR3, taken from reference TRBV7-3 and TRBJ1-1): GAGVSQTPSNKVTEKGKYVELRCDPISGHTALYWYRQSLGQGPEFLIYFQGTGAADDSGLPNDRFFAVRPEGSVSTLKIQRTERGDSAVYLCASSLSRTANTEAFFGQGTRLTVV.

The chain couples TRBV27 to TRBJ1-5; D is perhaps TRBD1 (5 bases). Trimming removed 5 bases at V and 2 bases at J, with 16 bases between. The germline CDR1 and CDR2 sequences are MNHEY and SMNVEV (reference sequence). The CDR3 contains 16 residues. CDR3 protein: CASSNGRVGRNQPQHF. CDR3 in DNA: TGTGCCAGCAGTAATGGCAGGGTAGGACGCAATCAGCCCCAGCATTTT.

This clone occurred once. This sequence joins TRBV5-6 and TRBJ2-7, with D hard to call. V was shortened by 3 bases and J by 8 bases, with 9 bases between the two germline ends. Germline V gene sequence: CDR1 SGHDT, CDR2 YYEEEE. This CDR3 is 11 amino acids long. The CDR3 DNA follows: TGTGCCAGCAGCTCGGTGGGCAAGCAGTACTTC. Amino acids: CASSSVGKQYF. The complete variable domain, with remaining parts taken from reference TRBV5-6 and TRBJ2-7, reads DAGVTQSPTHLIKTRGQQVTLRCSPKSGHDTVSWYQQALGQGPQFIFQYYEEEERQRGNFPDRFSGHQFPNYSSELNVNALLLGDSALYLCASSSVGKQYFGPGTRLTVT.

This chain links TRBV19 with TRBJ1-2; 8 bases agree with TRBD1. Germline CDR1 is LNHDA and CDR2 is SQIVND (reference sequence). The J segment lost 5 bases and the V segment lost 6 bases, leaving 14 bases of the junction unmatched. The CDR3 loop spans 16 amino acids. CDR3: CASRPGAGQGGYGYTF. The CDR3 DNA is TGTGCCAGTAGGCCCGGGGCTGGACAGGGTGGATATGGCTACACCTTC. Looking up the rest from reference TRBV19 and TRBJ1-2 gives the full variable domain: DGGITQSPKYLFRKEGQNVTLSCEQNLNHDAMYWYRQDPGQGLRLIYYSQIVNDFQKGDIAEGYSVSREKKESFPLTVTSAQKNPTAFYLCASRPGAGQGGYGYTFGSGTRLTVV.

V gene TRBV21-1 combines with J gene TRBJ2-3; the D call in the table, TRBD1, was not verified against the DNA. TRBV21-1 is a known pseudogene. The CDR3 is 18 amino acids. CDR3 nucleotides: TGTGCCAGCAGCTTTGCACAGGGACACCGCCTGGGGCCAGATACGCAGTATTTT. Protein: CASSFAQGHRLGPDTQYF.

J is TRBJ2-2 and V is TRBV7-3, with a tentative D call TRBD2 (5 bases). The V end was cut by 1 base, the J end by 3 bases, with 9 bases between. Germline assignment: CDR1 SGHTA and CDR2 FQGTGA. The CDR3 has 15 amino acids. CDR3 sequence: CASSLKSGDTGELFF. Here the CDR3 DNA reads TGTGCCAGCAGCTTAAAGTCCGGGGACACCGGGGAGCTGTTTTTT.

The chain joins TRBV19 to TRBJ2-1; 9 bases are a match to TRBD1. J lost 4 bases, V lost 5 bases, and 3 bases had no gene match. The V gene's germline CDR1 is LNHDA and CDR2 SQIVND (reference sequence). The CDR3 has 14 amino acids. The chain's CDR3 is CASSGQGRYNEQFF. CDR3 bases: TGTGCCAGTAGTGGACAGGGGCGATACAATGAGCAGTTCTTC.

V gene TRBV4-2 combines with J gene TRBJ1-4; TRBD1 is a possible D gene (6 bases). Per germline, CDR1 LGHNA and CDR2 YNFKEQ. The V gene lost 2 bases and the J gene lost 7 bases, with 14 bases spanning the gap. This CDR3 comprises 15 residues. The CDR3 loop is CASSQPTGLGEKLFF. For the CDR3, the DNA is TGTGCCAGCAGCCAACCTACAGGGTTAGGTGAAAAACTGTTTTTT.

The chain joins TRBV7-6 to TRBJ2-1; 11 bases are a match to TRBD2. Germline V gives CDR1 SGHVS, CDR2 FNYEAQ. CDR3 size: 18 residues. Trimming cost V 4 bases and J 6 bases; bases outside gene matches: 14. The CDR3 region has the DNA TGTGCCAGCAGCTCCCCCAGACTACTAGCGGGAGTTCTCAATGAGCAGTTCTTC. The encoded protein is CASSSPRLLAGVLNEQFF.

This clone was detected once. The V gene is TRBV11-2, the J gene TRBJ2-1; 7 nucleotides align to TRBD2. Unmatched junction bases numbered 10, after V lost 3 bases and J lost 2 bases. The CDR3 sequence is 17 residues long. Per germline, CDR1 SGHAT and CDR2 FQNNGV. CDR3 sequence: CASSLGGGAGTYNEQFF. The CDR3 bases are TGTGCCAGCAGCTTGGGGGGAGGAGCGGGAACCTACAATGAGCAGTTCTTC.

The chain uses TRBV4-1 and TRBJ2-3; D is possibly TRBD1 (5 bases). Trimming removed 0 bases at V and 2 bases at J, with 15 bases between. The V gene's germline CDR1 is MGHRA and CDR2 YSYEKL. The CDR3 contains 17 residues. The CDR3 sequence is CASSQEGDSDLTDTQYF. The CDR3 coding sequence is TGCGCCAGCAGCCAAGAAGGTGACAGCGACCTCACAGATACGCAGTATTTT.

The chain uses TRBV5-1 and TRBJ2-2, with D hard to call. The CDR3 consists of 14 residues. CDR1 SGHRS and CDR2 YFSETQ come from the germline V gene. Trimming took 0 bases from V and 3 from J, leaving 6 bases between them. CDR3 coding DNA: TGCGCCAGCAGCTTGGACTCGTACACCGGGGAGCTGTTTTTT. Translating it yields CASSLDSYTGELFF.

The genes are TRBV7-3 and TRBJ2-7, with TRBD2 matching 12 bases. J was trimmed by 9 bases and V by 0 bases; bases with no gene match: 9. Germline values: CDR1 SGHTA, CDR2 FQGTGA. The length of the CDR3 is 16 residues. The CDR3 spells CASSLTRTSGAARQYF. The CDR3 coding sequence is TGTGCCAGCAGCTTAACGAGGACTAGCGGGGCTGCGCGGCAGTACTTC.

V usage is TRBV5-1 and J usage is TRBJ2-2; tentatively, D is TRBD1 (7 bases). The V end lost 6 bases, the J end lost 6 bases, and 18 bases lay between the germline ends. Germline values: CDR1 SGHRS, CDR2 YFSETQ. This CDR3 contains 15 residues. The CDR3 region is CASTTRGQRAGELFF. CDR3 nucleotide sequence: TGCGCCAGCACCACCCGGGGACAGCGGGCCGGGGAGCTGTTTTTT.

This clone has only one observation. CDR3 sequence (DNA): TGTGCCAGCAGCTTAGTATTAGCGGGAGGCTACGAGCAGTACTTC. This sequence encodes CASSLVLAGGYEQYF. This chain joins TRBV11-3 and TRBJ2-7; TRBD2 agrees at 10 bases. The germline CDR1 and CDR2 sequences are SGHNT and YENEEA. The CDR3 is 15 amino acids. The V segment lost 1 base and the J segment 3 bases; nucleotides outside the gene matches: 3.

This chain connects TRBV30 to TRBJ2-7; 8 bases are a match to TRBD1. Germline trimming cut 5 bases from V and 1 base from J; bases unmatched to any gene: 7. The CDR3 runs 14 residues. The V gene's germline CDR1 is GTSNPN and CDR2 SVGIG (reference sequence). CDR3 in DNA: TGTGCCTGGGGGACAGGACTATTGTCCTACGAGCAGTACTTC. Encoded protein: CAWGTGLLSYEQYF.

This clone was found once. J is TRBJ2-2 and V is TRBV30; the D gene is possibly TRBD1 (5 bases). The V end was cut by 5 bases, the J end by 2 bases, with 21 bases between. The CDR3 is 17 amino acids. Germline CDR1 and CDR2: GTSNPN and SVGIG (reference sequence). The CDR3 DNA reads as TGTGCCTGGCTCGATGCGCAGGGATTAGGAAACACCGGGGAGCTGTTTTTT. It encodes CAWLDAQGLGNTGELFF.

The chain combines TRBV18 with TRBJ2-5; 14 bases agree with TRBD2. Germline lookup yields CDR1 KGHSH and CDR2 LQKENI. CDR3 length: 14 amino acids. J lost 5 bases, V lost 8 bases, and 4 bases had no gene match. CDR3 coding DNA: TGTGCCAGCCGGACTAGCGGGAGGTTGGAGACCCAGTACTTC. Its translation is CASRTSGRLETQYF.

As regards this clone: A read error may account for a junction end that differs from germline. The V and J genes are TRBV30 and TRBJ1-1; tentative D call: TRBD1 (6 bases). Germline V CDR1 and CDR2: GTSNPN, SVGIG (reference sequence). This CDR3 region has 12 residues. CDR3 amino acids: CAWSVRGGEVFF. CDR3 sequence (DNA): TGTGCCTGGAGTGTACGAGGGGGTGAAGTTTTCTTT.

The chain links TRBV28 to TRBJ2-1, with a weak D call TRBD2 (5 bases). With 3 bases removed from V and 7 bases from J, the gap between germline ends came to 13 bases. CDR3 length: 14 amino acids. Germline lookup yields CDR1 MDHEN and CDR2 SYDVKM. CDR3 protein: CASSFPSTWNEQFF. The CDR3 coding sequence is TGTGCCAGCAGTTTCCCTAGCACGTGGAATGAGCAGTTCTTC. Full variable domain (missing parts from reference TRBV28 and TRBJ2-1): DVKVTQSSRYLVKRTGEKVFLECVQDMDHENMFWYRQDPGLGLRLIYFSYDVKMKEKGDIPEGYSVSREKKERFSLILESASTNQTSMYLCASSFPSTWNEQFFGPGTRLTVL.

The gene calls are TRBV10-3 and TRBJ2-7; 7 bases are shared with TRBD2. Germline assignment: CDR1 ENHRY and CDR2 SYGVKD. The V segment lost 2 bases and the J segment 0 bases; nucleotides outside the gene matches: 7. The CDR3 totals 16 residues. CDR3 protein: CAISEVPGRDSYEQYF. As DNA, the CDR3 is TGTGCCATCAGTGAGGTGCCGGGGAGGGACTCCTACGAGCAGTACTTC.

The gene calls are TRBV27 and TRBJ1-2; 7 bases align to TRBD1. After removal of 5 bases from V and 0 bases from J, the junction contained 9 bases not matched to a gene. The CDR3 sequence is 16 residues long. The V gene's germline CDR1 is MNHEY and CDR2 SMNVEV (reference sequence). CDR3 sequence reads: CASSTTYRGPNYGYTF. The CDR3 coding sequence is TGTGCCAGCAGTACAACATACAGGGGACCTAACTATGGCTACACCTTC.

This chain connects TRBV6-6 to TRBJ1-3, with D possibly matching TRBD1 (5 bases). CDR1 and CDR2 (germline): MNHNY, SVGAGI (reference sequence). CDR3 size: 16 residues. With 2 bases removed from V and 0 bases from J, the gap between germline ends came to 11 bases. The CDR3 DNA follows: TGTGCCAGCAGTTACACGGGGGGGGGCTCTGGAAACACCATATATTTT. Protein product: CASSYTGGGSGNTIYF.

The chain joins TRBV5-1 to TRBJ2-5, with D unresolved. The end of the DNA is better explained by TRBJ2-7, so the J call may be wrong. The germline gives CDR1 SGHRS, CDR2 YFSETQ. The CDR3 is 13 amino acids. The CDR3 DNA reads as TGCGCCAGCAGCTTGGACGGTTCCTACGAGCAGTACTTC. It specifies CASSLDGSYEQYF.

The chain carries TRBV15 and TRBJ2-5, with a weak D call TRBD1 (6 bases). The CDR3 covers 17 residues. Deletions cut 1 base from V and 5 bases from J, with 20 bases between. Germline V lookup: CDR1 LNHNV, CDR2 YYDKDF (reference sequence). This CDR3 is CATSRAAGLGAGETQYF. In DNA, the CDR3 is TGTGCCACCAGCAGAGCCGCCGGGTTGGGGGCTGGTGAGACCCAGTACTTC.

The table lists this clone with a few counts. V is TRBV7-6 and J is TRBJ2-1; TRBD2 matches 10 bases. CDR1 and CDR2 from the germline V gene are SGHVS and FNYEAQ. J was trimmed by 8 bases and V by 6 bases; bases with no gene match: 10. The CDR3 contains 15 residues. The CDR3 spells CASRSSGRASDEQFF. The DNA of the CDR3 is TGTGCCAGCAGATCAAGCGGGAGGGCTTCGGATGAGCAGTTCTTC.

The genes are TRBV5-1 and TRBJ2-5; TRBD1 matches 9 bases. This CDR3 has 14 residues. The V gene end was trimmed by 6 bases and the J gene end by 5 bases; junction bases not matched to a gene: 8. The germline V gene encodes CDR1 SGHRS and CDR2 YFSETQ. The CDR3 bases are TGCGCCAGCACCTTACAGGGGGCTGGGGAGACCCAGTACTTC. Its protein product is CASTLQGAGETQYF.

This clone appeared a single time. The rearrangement links TRBV7-2 to TRBJ1-6, with 8 bases that match TRBD1. Germline lookup yields CDR1 SGHTA and CDR2 FQGNSA. This CDR3 has 19 residues. The J segment lost 1 base and the V segment lost 2 bases, leaving 10 bases of the junction unmatched. In nucleotides, the CDR3 is TGTGCCAGCAGCTTAAGGGGGCAGGGGGCTTCGTCCTATAATTCACCCCTCCACTTT. Translated: CASSLRGQGASSYNSPLHF.

This rearrangement joins TRBV4-3 to TRBJ2-1; 10 bases are a match to TRBD2. The CDR3 is 17 residues long. Germline assignment: CDR1 LGHNA and CDR2 YSLEER. With 0 bases clipped from V and 7 bases from J, the junction kept 9 bases outside the gene matches. Written as DNA, the CDR3 is TGCGCCAGCAGCCAAGAGGCGCAGCGGGAGGGGTTGAATGAGCAGTTCTTC. Its protein is CASSQEAQREGLNEQFF.